This TCR beta chain is from a study of blood T cell repertoires in COVID-19. Study summary: T cells, B-cell-depleted T cells, or PBMCs supplied cDNA or gDNA.

V was pared by 5 bases and J by 5 bases, with 15 bases between. The length of the CDR3 is 14 residues. Germline-derived CDR1 and CDR2 are PRHDT and FYEKMQ (reference sequence). Sequencing was performed with immunoSEQ multiplex PCR; in TCRdb, only in-frame clones are kept and a portion is missing. The sample holds 150,000 or so clones, around 87% seen once. This receptor was taken from a man aged 18-30 years with COVID-19, enrolled during active disease. The V gene is TRBV13, the J gene TRBJ1-2; the D gene is possibly TRBD1 (5 bases). The sample consisted of peripheral blood. CDR3 region: CASSQGPGGYGYTF. The CDR3 coding sequence is TGTGCCAGCAGCCAAGGACCCGGGGGTTATGGCTACACCTTC.